The entry that follows covers one TCR beta chain sequence. This clone was detected a few times. The antigen this receptor binds is unknown. Qualities for individual bases were not recorded, and no much larger clone is one base off. Taken with the paper, the label for time point translates to: less than five weeks on oral tofacitinib. The treatment or condition label corresponds to: oral pan-JAK inhibitor, 5-10 mg twice daily. From alopecia areata patients, peripheral blood was collected along with lesional scalp punch biopsies. PBMCs were isolated by density centrifugation and stained for CD3, CD4 and CD8, and CD4+ and CD8+ T cells were sorted on a FACSAria. Relative to germline, V is missing 3 bases and J is missing 4 bases, with 6 bases of the junction outside any gene match. CDR1 and CDR2 were assigned from the germline V gene as SGHAT and FQNNGV. The CDR3 contains 15 residues, cysteine and phenylalanine counted. CDR3 DNA only is kept here, 45 bases in frame from base 1.

The library was prepared using the immunoSEQ multiplex PCR assay. For TCR sequencing, RNA was extracted from every sample and reverse transcribed into cDNA to serve as template. First-strand cDNA was synthesized with SuperScript III using a 2:1 mix of oligo-dT and random hexamers. A synthetic immune receptor repertoire was used to measure amplification bias, and any remaining bias was corrected computationally. The authors processed their data as follows. Raw reads were preprocessed to remove errors, and CDR3 was defined by IMGT conventions from the conserved cysteine to phenylalanine. To get clonality, Shannon entropy was normalized by log2 of the number of productive unique TCRs and the result was subtracted from 1. Whether each scalp clone was CD4 or CD8 was inferred by checking scalp TCRbeta sequences against the CD4 and CD8 repertoires from sorted blood. TCRdb retrieved this table from immuneACCESS and kept in-frame rearrangements only. Not all clones are present; in checked studies, unresolved V genes account for under half, and no reason is known for the remainder. That table is the source of V, J and clone size, and D and trimming were worked out from the DNA. The sample yields around 120,000 clones; less than 75% were counted once. Around 30% of the sample comes from the top ten.

This sample stems from a study of CD8+ T cells in alopecia areata (dated by TCRdb to the late 2010s). Regarding the study in general: Treated patients were enrolled in an open-label pilot trial of oral tofacitinib at 5 to 10 mg twice daily for moderate-to-severe alopecia areata. Patients stayed on tofacitinib for 6 to 18 months and then had 6 months of follow-up off drug so that delayed response and recurrence could be assessed. The SALT score, which quantifies the percentage of affected scalp surface area, was used to measure disease severity in treated patients. High-throughput TCRbeta sequencing was used to examine T cell clonal expansion in alopecia areata in both the C3H/HeJ mouse model and human patients. On the human side, TCRbeta sequencing was run on scalp tissue and on sorted CD4+ and CD8+ peripheral blood T cells from healthy controls and from alopecia areata patients with either patchy or totalis/universalis disease. Biopsies were taken from tofacitinib-treated patients at baseline and again at 4 and 24 weeks into treatment, and several of those patients also had a later scalp biopsy. Scalp clonality was compared across normal scalp (n=4), patchy alopecia areata scalp (n=8), and alopecia totalis/universalis scalp (n=8). The RNA source kit depended on sample type: the PAXgene miRNA kit for fixed scalp, the miRNeasy kit for PBMCs, and the RNeasy kit for mouse skin. immunoSEQ multiplex PCR using 35 Vbeta forward primers and 13 Jbeta reverse primers was used to amplify TCRbeta CDR3 regions. Findings and caveats that apply to the study as a whole: Lesional scalp, especially in alopecia totalis/universalis, showed higher clonality and more expanded CD8+ clones than normal scalp, suggesting antigenic drive. Because the treated cohort was small and had only one nonresponder, larger studies are needed to examine links between baseline CD8+ expansion and response. Shared TCR sequences between patients were less evident than in mice, which may be partly attributable to HLA diversity in the patient population. Resident alphabeta T cells in normal human skin are also sequenced, complicating scalp TCR repertoire analysis, unlike mouse skin dominated by gammadelta T cells. Tofacitinib significantly decreased scalp clonality and the number of expanded CD8+ clones among the top 100 scalp clones. During tofacitinib treatment, many expanded lesional clones remained in scalp and blood, and this persistence may partly explain relapse after treatment is stopped.

The TCR comes from a human donor with alopecia areata. The material was CD8+ T cells sorted from blood, obtained at week 4, from a patient treated with tofacitinib. The chain was built from TRBV11-2 and TRBJ2-1; TRBD1 fits 7 bases in the junction. The bases are TGTGCCAGCAGCTTTGGGGACAGCGAGTACAATGAGCAGTTCTTC. It translates as CASSFGDSEYNEQFF.